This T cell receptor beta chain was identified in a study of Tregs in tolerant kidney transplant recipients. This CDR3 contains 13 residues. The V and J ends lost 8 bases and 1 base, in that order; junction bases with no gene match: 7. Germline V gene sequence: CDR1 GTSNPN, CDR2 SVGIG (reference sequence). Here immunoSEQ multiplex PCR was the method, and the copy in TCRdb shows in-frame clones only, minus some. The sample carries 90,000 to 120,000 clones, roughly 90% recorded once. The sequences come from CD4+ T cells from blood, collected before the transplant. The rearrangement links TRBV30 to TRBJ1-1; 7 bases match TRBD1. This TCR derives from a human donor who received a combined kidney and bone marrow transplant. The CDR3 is CAGNHRGNTEAFF. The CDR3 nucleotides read TGTGCCGGCAACCACAGGGGGAACACTGAAGCTTTCTTT.